This T cell receptor (beta chain) was sequenced during a study of cytomegalovirus exposure and HLA in healthy donors. Study outcomes and limitations: In a later analysis, several top co-occurrence clusters appeared linked to parvovirus B19, influenza, CMV and Epstein-Barr virus. Later on, a genetic analysis was performed. It linked a missense variant in DCLRE1C with V- and J-gene trimming of TCR beta.

Germline-derived CDR1 and CDR2 are SNHLY and FYNNEI. V dropped 6 bases and J dropped 3; count of bases not matched to a gene: 8. The CDR3 has 17 residues. The donors were healthy bone marrow donors. As regards this clone: What it binds is not known.

PCR primers comprised 60 Vbeta and 13 Jbeta primers. Measured with immunoSEQ multiplex PCR; TCRdb has only the in-frame clones, and not every one. The sample yields under 200,000 clones, roughly 80% seen once. This TCR was sampled from a girl aged 10 to 17 in good health and CMV-seropositive. Sequenced input: PBMCs. The chain is built from TRBV2 and TRBJ2-2; 12 nucleotides match TRBD2. The CDR3 DNA reads TGTGCCAGCAGCTGGGCTAGCGGGGGGGCGGACACCGGGGAGCTGTTTTTT. This gives the protein CASSWASGGADTGELFF. Full variable domain (missing parts from reference TRBV2 and TRBJ2-2): EPEVTQTPSHQVTQMGQEVILRCVPISNHLYFYWYRQILGQKVEFLVSFYNNEISEKSEIFDDQFSVERPDGSNFTLKIRSTKLEDSAMYFCASSWASGGADTGELFFGEGSRLTVL.